These 31 T cell receptor beta chains were all obtained from the same sample, sequenced in a study of CD8 T cells in Susac syndrome. cDNA came from 0.5 to 1 ug RNA primed by random hexamers. TCRdb analysed the immunoSEQ multiplex PCR reads with MiXCR anew, one entry per CDR3 protein. The top ten clones hold about 0.087% of a sample with roughly 120,000 distinct CDR3 sequences, around 94% of them seen once. Sequencing was performed on CD4+ T cells from PBMCs. These receptors came from a human donor with multiple sclerosis.

The chain has TRBV6-1 and TRBJ2-2, with D unresolved. Trimming cost V 7 bases and J 0 bases, with 6 bases left between them. The CDR3 consists of 13 residues. The germline V gene encodes CDR1 MNHNS and CDR2 SASEGT. The CDR3 DNA is TGTGCCAGCACAGAGACGAACACCGGGGAGCTGTTTTTT. It translates to CASTETNTGELFF.

This chain connects TRBV5-1 to TRBJ2-3; TRBD1 is a possible D gene (5 bases). V was cut by 0 bases and J by 1 base, with 9 bases left in between. The CDR3 runs to 15 residues. Germline assignment: CDR1 SGHRS and CDR2 YFSETQ. The CDR3 DNA reads TGCGCCAGCAGCTTGGATGACAGAGGCACAGATACGCAGTATTTT. Translation gives CASSLDDRGTDTQYF.

The J gene is TRBJ2-7, the V gene TRBV29-1; 9 nucleotides line up with TRBD1. This CDR3 comprises 13 residues. J lost 5 bases, V lost 4 bases, and 6 bases had no gene match. Per the germline V gene, CDR1 is SQVTM and CDR2 is ANQGSEA. CDR3 residues: CSVATGGFDEQYF. As DNA, the CDR3 is TGCAGCGTTGCCACAGGGGGCTTTGACGAGCAGTACTTC.

The genes are TRBV3-1 and TRBJ2-1, with D uncertain. The CDR3 has 14 residues. Per the germline V gene, CDR1 is LGHDT and CDR2 is YNNKEL (reference sequence). V was trimmed by 4 bases and J by 0 bases, leaving 7 bases between them. The CDR3 DNA follows: TGTGCCAGCAGCCGGCGGAGCTCCTACAATGAGCAGTTCTTC. Translation: CASSRRSSYNEQFF.

The chain recombines TRBV29-1 with TRBJ1-1; TRBD1 agrees at 7 bases. Germline loops: CDR1 SQVTM, CDR2 ANQGSEA. V was pared by 7 bases and J by 6 bases, with 5 bases of the junction left unmatched. The CDR3 loop spans 11 amino acids. The CDR3 DNA reads TGCAGCGATCTTCAGGGGGCTGAAGCTTTCTTT. Its translation: CSDLQGAEAFF.

The chain joins TRBV18 to TRBJ2-1; D gene unclear. This CDR3 has 12 amino acids. V shed 8 bases and J shed 7 bases, with 12 bases lying between them. From germline, CDR1 is KGHSH and CDR2 LQKENI. CDR3 protein: CASGISMNEQFF. In nucleotides, the CDR3 is TGTGCCAGCGGGATAAGTATGAATGAGCAGTTCTTC.

The rearrangement uses TRBV2 and TRBJ1-1; a weak D match, TRBD1 (5 bases). There are 13 residues in the CDR3. Germline V gene lookup returns CDR1 SNHLY and CDR2 FYNNEI. V was shortened by 11 bases and J by 0 bases, with 13 bases between the two germline ends. The CDR3 spells CASKTVLNTEAFF. DNA of the CDR3: TGTGCCTCCAAGACAGTATTGAACACTGAAGCTTTCTTT. The variable domain in full, completed from reference TRBV2 and TRBJ1-1, reads EPEVTQTPSHQVTQMGQEVILRCVPISNHLYFYWYRQILGQKVEFLVSFYNNEISEKSEIFDDQFSVERPDGSNFTLKIRSTKLEDSAMYFCASKTVLNTEAFFGQGTRLTVV.

J is TRBJ1-2 and V is TRBV5-1, with 9 nucleotides matching TRBD1. CDR1 SGHRS and CDR2 YFSETQ come from the germline V gene. The CDR3 is 16 amino acids. With 3 bases clipped from V and 3 bases from J, the junction kept 9 bases outside the gene matches. The CDR3 sequence is CASSYGTGLLDYGYTF. CDR3 DNA: TGCGCCAGCAGCTATGGGACAGGGCTTCTTGACTATGGCTACACCTTC.

The rearrangement uses TRBV7-3 and TRBJ2-7; D might be TRBD2 (5 bases). The CDR3 runs to 14 residues. The germline CDR1 and CDR2 sequences are SGHTA and FQGTGA. With 5 bases removed from V and 0 bases from J, the gap between germline ends came to 11 bases. This CDR3 reads CASSGGGSSYEQYF. The CDR3 nucleotides read TGTGCCAGCAGCGGAGGCGGTAGCTCCTACGAGCAGTACTTC.

The V and J genes are TRBV20-1 and TRBJ2-5; 15 nucleotides agree with TRBD2. Trimming removed 3 bases from V and 5 bases from J; junction bases left unmatched: 7. Germline V gives CDR1 DFQATT, CDR2 SNEGSKA (reference sequence). CDR3 length: 16 amino acids. The CDR3 DNA is TGCAGTGCTAGCGGGACTAGCGGGGGGCCGGCGGAGACCCAGTACTTC. The encoded protein is CSASGTSGGPAETQYF.

The chain recombines TRBV6-1 with TRBJ2-3; 9 bases align to TRBD1. Germline lookup yields CDR1 MNHNS and CDR2 SASEGT. Trimming removed 6 bases from V and 4 bases from J; junction bases left unmatched: 8. The CDR3 contains 15 residues. The CDR3 loop reads CASRNRDRVPDTQYF. As DNA, the CDR3 is TGTGCCAGCAGAAACCGGGACAGGGTCCCAGATACGCAGTATTTT.

The chain links TRBV5-1 to TRBJ2-5, with 10 bases fitting TRBD2. V gave up 4 bases and J gave up 1 base; unmatched junction bases: 7. Germline loops: CDR1 SGHRS, CDR2 YFSETQ. The CDR3 sequence is 16 residues long. CDR3 sequence (DNA): TGCGCCAGCAGCGTCACTAGCGGGGCCTTCCAAGAGACCCAGTACTTC. Its translation is CASSVTSGAFQETQYF.

The chain has TRBV11-2 and TRBJ1-2, with 8 bases that match TRBD1. The CDR3 is 16 residues long. CDR1 and CDR2 from the germline V gene are SGHAT and FQNNGV. Losses at the gene ends were 5 bases for V and 3 bases for J; bases not matched to a gene: 11. In DNA form, the CDR3 reads TGTGCCAGCAGCCGAGGACAGGGTTCGATGGACTATGGCTACACCTTC. This translates into CASSRGQGSMDYGYTF.

J is TRBJ2-7 and V is TRBV18; D is ambiguous. V lost 3 bases and J lost 2, with 8 bases in between. This CDR3 region has 13 residues. Germline V lookup: CDR1 KGHSH, CDR2 LQKENI. As DNA, the CDR3 is TGTGCCAGCTCACCGGTGGCAGCCTACGAGCAGTACTTC. This sequence encodes CASSPVAAYEQYF.

This clonotype was recorded a few times. The rearrangement joins TRBV5-1 to TRBJ2-4, with D unresolved. V lost 1 base and J lost 11, with 4 bases in between. In germline, CDR1 is SGHRS, CDR2 YFSETQ. This CDR3 comprises 10 residues. The CDR3 loop reads CASSLFFQYF. In DNA, the CDR3 is TGCGCCAGCAGCTTGTTCTTTCAGTACTTC.

This sequence joins TRBV20-1 and TRBJ2-5; 9 positions match TRBD2. Unmatched junction bases numbered 18, after V lost 6 bases and J lost 7 bases. Germline V lookup: CDR1 DFQATT, CDR2 SNEGSKA (reference sequence). There are 16 residues in the CDR3. The chain's CDR3 is CSANLQAGGSWGTQYF. The CDR3 DNA sequence: TGCAGTGCCAACCTCCAAGCGGGGGGTTCCTGGGGGACCCAGTACTTC.

This rearrangement joins TRBV30 to TRBJ1-2, with D perhaps matching TRBD1 (6 bases). Germline assignment: CDR1 GTSNPN and CDR2 SVGIG (reference sequence). The CDR3 is 13 residues long. V lost 1 base and J lost 8, with 14 bases in between. The CDR3 is CAWSDREVGGYTF. The CDR3, as DNA: TGTGCCTGGAGTGACAGGGAGGTGGGGGGCTACACCTTC. The whole variable domain, remainder taken from reference TRBV30 and TRBJ1-2, is SQTIHQWPATLVQPVGSPLSLECTVEGTSNPNLYWYRQAAGRGLQLLFYSVGIGQISSEVPQNLSASRPQDRQFILSSKKLLLSDSGFYLCAWSDREVGGYTFGSGTRLTVV.

The V call is TRBV7-9, the J call TRBJ1-1; a possible D gene is TRBD1 (5 bases). The CDR3 is 14 amino acids. V gave up 2 bases and J gave up 3 bases, with 10 bases separating them. The germline CDR1 and CDR2 sequences are SEHNR and FQNEAQ (reference sequence). The CDR3 is CASSLRQSDTEAFF. Written as DNA, the CDR3 is TGTGCCAGCAGCTTACGACAGAGCGACACTGAAGCTTTCTTT.

This clonotype has only one observation. This sequence joins TRBV28 and TRBJ2-7, with D possibly being TRBD2 (6 bases). The V end lost 5 bases, the J end lost 7 bases, and 33 bases lay between the germline ends. Germline-derived CDR1 and CDR2 are MDHEN and SYDVKM. This CDR3 has 19 residues. CDR3 residues: CASSPAFGLRRGETREQYF. The CDR3, as DNA: TGTGCCAGCAGTCCCGCTTTTGGTTTGCGGCGGGGCGAAACGAGGGAGCAGTACTTC.

This CDR3 reads CASSQVGRQETQYF. In nucleotides, the CDR3 is TGTGCCAGCAGCCAGGTCGGACGGCAAGAGACCCAGTACTTC. The rearrangement joins TRBV14 to TRBJ2-5; D remains ambiguous. V shed 3 bases and J shed 2 bases, with 10 bases lying between them. CDR3 size: 14 residues. Germline CDR1 and CDR2: SGHDN and FVKESK.

This chain joins TRBV5-6 and TRBJ2-5, with D perhaps assigned TRBD1 or TRBD2 (6 bases each). V gave up 4 bases and J gave up 5 bases, with 18 bases separating them. Germline V CDR1 and CDR2: SGHDT, YYEEEE. The length of the CDR3 is 15 residues. The CDR3 nucleotides read TGTGCCAGCAGCACTGGGTGGGGGGCGCGGGAGACCCAGTACTTC. This translates into CASSTGWGARETQYF. The complete variable domain, with remaining parts taken from reference TRBV5-6 and TRBJ2-5, reads DAGVTQSPTHLIKTRGQQVTLRCSPKSGHDTVSWYQQALGQGPQFIFQYYEEEERQRGNFPDRFSGHQFPNYSSELNVNALLLGDSALYLCASSTGWGARETQYFGPGTRLLVL.

This clonotype was counted a single time. The J gene is TRBJ2-5, the V gene TRBV4-1; the D is unclear. CDR1 is MGHRA and CDR2 is YSYEKL in the germline V gene. V gave up 4 bases and J gave up 2 bases, with 11 bases separating them. The CDR3 extends over 14 amino acids. As DNA, the CDR3 is TGCGCCAGCAGCCTCACACAGTTGCAAGAGACCCAGTACTTC. Its translation: CASSLTQLQETQYF.

The chain links TRBV6-5 to TRBJ1-2; unclear D gene. V lost 0 bases to trimming and J lost 2 bases, with 10 bases between them. The CDR3 sequence is 15 residues long. CDR1 MNHEY and CDR2 SVGAGI come from the germline V gene. The CDR3 DNA reads as TGTGCCAGCAGTTACTCGACTGCCAAAAACTATGGCTACACCTTC. Translation gives CASSYSTAKNYGYTF.

The V and J genes are TRBV10-3 and TRBJ2-2; D gene ambiguous. V shed 0 bases and J shed 13 bases, with 18 bases lying between them. This CDR3 has 15 residues. In germline, CDR1 is ENHRY, CDR2 SYGVKD. CDR3 in amino acids: CAISESTASLSMLFF. In DNA, the CDR3 is TGTGCCATCAGTGAGTCCACGGCTTCTCTATCGATGCTGTTTTTT.

This clonotype has just one count. The V gene is TRBV5-1, the J gene TRBJ1-6, with 9 bases fitting TRBD1. This CDR3 spans 14 amino acids. Germline V gene lookup returns CDR1 SGHRS and CDR2 YFSETQ. V lost 3 bases, J lost 10 bases, and 5 bases stayed unmatched. This chain's CDR3 is CASSSGQGQSPLHF. The CDR3 nucleotides are TGCGCCAGCAGCTCGGGACAGGGCCAGTCACCCCTCCACTTT. Using reference TRBV5-1 and TRBJ1-6 for the parts outside the CDR3, the full variable domain is KAGVTQTPRYLIKTRGQQVTLSCSPISGHRSVSWYQQTPGQGLQFLFEYFSETQRNKGNFPGRFSGRQFSNSRSEMNVSTLELGDSALYLCASSSGQGQSPLHFGNGTRLTVT.

V usage is TRBV29-1 and J usage is TRBJ2-1; 7 bases line up with TRBD1. There are 12 residues in the CDR3. The germline CDR1 and CDR2 sequences are SQVTM and ANQGSEA. CDR3 loop: CSKTGVYNEQFF. CDR3 bases: TGCTCCAAAACAGGGGTCTACAATGAGCAGTTCTTC.

The rearrangement links TRBV20-1 to TRBJ1-5, with D perhaps TRBD1 (5 bases). The length of the CDR3 is 13 residues. V was clipped by 3 bases and J by 6 bases, with 12 bases between them. Germline CDR1 is DFQATT and CDR2 is SNEGSKA (reference sequence). The CDR3 sequence: CSARQGVGQPQHF. DNA of the CDR3: TGCAGTGCTAGGCAGGGAGTCGGTCAGCCCCAGCATTTT.

The chain uses TRBV5-1 and TRBJ2-1; D is possibly TRBD2 (5 bases). V shed 0 bases and J shed 4 bases, with 11 bases lying between them. Germline lookup yields CDR1 SGHRS and CDR2 YFSETQ. The CDR3 spans 15 residues. This CDR3 is CASSLERAAYNEQFF. The CDR3 region has the DNA TGCGCCAGCAGCTTGGAGAGGGCCGCTTACAATGAGCAGTTCTTC.

The V call is TRBV20-1, the J call TRBJ1-2, with D uncertain. The V end lost 6 bases, the J end lost 3 bases, and 11 bases lay between the germline ends. The length of the CDR3 is 12 residues. Per germline, CDR1 DFQATT and CDR2 SNEGSKA (reference sequence). The CDR3 sequence is CSAPGSHYGYTF. CDR3 coding DNA: TGCAGTGCCCCCGGGTCCCACTATGGCTACACCTTC.

V is TRBV7-9 and J is TRBJ1-4; perhaps TRBD1 as D (5 bases). This CDR3 contains 15 residues. Germline V CDR1 and CDR2: SEHNR, FQNEAQ (reference sequence). V lost 4 bases to trimming and J lost 4 bases, with 13 bases between them. CDR3 sequence: CASSSSGGGNEKLFF. In DNA form, the CDR3 reads TGTGCCAGCAGCTCCTCGGGCGGGGGTAATGAAAAACTGTTTTTT.

CDR3 sequence (DNA): TGTGCCAGCAGCTTAGCGCCGGGACTAGCGGGGTTGGAGCAGTTCTTC. It encodes CASSLAPGLAGLEQFF. The V call is TRBV7-6, the J call TRBJ2-1; the match to TRBD2 covers 13 bases. V shed 0 bases, J shed 10 bases, and the junction held 6 bases outside the gene matches. In germline, CDR1 is SGHVS, CDR2 FNYEAQ. The length of the CDR3 is 16 residues.